Here is one T cell receptor beta chain with its context. Its antigen is unknown. A read error may produce the germline difference seen at one junction end. CDR1 SGHDN and CDR2 FVKESK come from the germline V gene. The CDR3 runs to 16 residues. This entry is derived from a study of cytomegalovirus exposure and HLA in healthy donors. Study at large: Caucasian-associated ancestry cluster membership applied to approximately 80% of several hundred genotyped donors. Study conclusions and caveats: Of the V segments, some could not be distinguished, including TRBV6-2 and TRBV6-3, and were excluded. A further, later analysis showed that HLA-associated TCR beta chains (compared with equally common others) were more clonally expanded. A missense DCLRE1C variant was associated with V- and J-gene trimming of TCR beta chains in a later analysis, and an independent cohort replicated the association.

In the PCR, 60 Vbeta and 13 Jbeta primers were used. Data came from immunoSEQ multiplex PCR; TCRdb stores just in-frame clones and leaves some out. The sample has about 160,000 clones; approximately 70% are singletons. The source material was PBMCs. The clonotype originates from a man in his forties in good health and CMV-seropositive. The chain links TRBV14 to TRBJ2-2; the match to TRBD2 covers 7 bases. The DNA of the CDR3 is TGTGCCAGCAGTCAAGCTTCTAGCGGATACACCGGGGAGCTGTTTTTT. Encoded protein: CASSQASSGYTGELFF.